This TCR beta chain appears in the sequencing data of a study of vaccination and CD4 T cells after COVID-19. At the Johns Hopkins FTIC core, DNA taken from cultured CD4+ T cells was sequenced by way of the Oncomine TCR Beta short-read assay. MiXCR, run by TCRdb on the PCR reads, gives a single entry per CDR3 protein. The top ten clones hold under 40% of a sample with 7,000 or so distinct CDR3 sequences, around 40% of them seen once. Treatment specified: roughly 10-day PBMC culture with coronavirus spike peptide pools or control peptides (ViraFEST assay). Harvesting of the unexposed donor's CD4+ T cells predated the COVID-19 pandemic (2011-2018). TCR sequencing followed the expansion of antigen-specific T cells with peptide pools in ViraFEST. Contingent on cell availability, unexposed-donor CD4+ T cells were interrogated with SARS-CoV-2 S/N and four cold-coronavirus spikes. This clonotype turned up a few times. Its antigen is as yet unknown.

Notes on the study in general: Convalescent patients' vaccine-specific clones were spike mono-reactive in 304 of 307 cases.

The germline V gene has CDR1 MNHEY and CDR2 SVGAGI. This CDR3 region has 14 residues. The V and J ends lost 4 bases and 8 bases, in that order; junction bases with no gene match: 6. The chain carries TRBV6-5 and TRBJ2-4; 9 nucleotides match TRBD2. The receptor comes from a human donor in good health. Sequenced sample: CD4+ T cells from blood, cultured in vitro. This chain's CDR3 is CASSSRGGHYIQYF. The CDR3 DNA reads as TGTGCCAGCAGTTCGCGGGGGGGCCACTACATTCAGTACTTC.